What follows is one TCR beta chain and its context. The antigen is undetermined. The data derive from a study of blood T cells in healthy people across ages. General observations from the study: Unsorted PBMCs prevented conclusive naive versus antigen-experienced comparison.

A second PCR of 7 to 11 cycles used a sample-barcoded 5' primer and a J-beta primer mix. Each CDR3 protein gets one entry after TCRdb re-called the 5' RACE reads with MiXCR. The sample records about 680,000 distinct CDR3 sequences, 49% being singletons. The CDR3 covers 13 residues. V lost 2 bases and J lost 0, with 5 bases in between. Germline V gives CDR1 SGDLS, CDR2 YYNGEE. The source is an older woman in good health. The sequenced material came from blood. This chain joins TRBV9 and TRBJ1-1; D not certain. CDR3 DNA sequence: TGTGCCAGCAGCGTTCACATGAACACTGAAGCTTTCTTT. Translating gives CASSVHMNTEAFF.